Below are 20 T cell receptor beta chains sequenced from a single sample in a study of beta chain features in type 1 diabetes. Their target antigens are unknown. Reverse transcription of all isolated RNA meant that expressed TCRB transcripts were sequenced. This table comes from immunoSEQ multiplex PCR, and its TCRdb copy is limited to in-frame clones, with some not included. This table has about 300,000 clones, roughly 13% appearing once. The study, taken as a whole, reports: For Type 1 diabetes patients, all four CD4+ subsets carried TCRB CDR3s that were moderately but significantly shorter.

Sequencing used naive CD4+ T cells from blood. These receptors were taken from a woman younger than 35 with type 1 diabetes.

This clone was counted only a few times. The V call is TRBV23-1, the J call TRBJ1-2, with a possible D match to TRBD1 (6 bases). TRBV23-1 is flagged as an ORF with uncertain function. The CDR3 length is 12 residues. Trimming shortened V by 9 bases and J by 2 bases, and 10 bases separated the two germline ends. CDR3 DNA sequence: TGCGCCAGACAGGGCCCCAACTATGGCTACACCTTC. It is translated as CARQGPNYGYTF.

This clone has just a few counts. The chain combines TRBV27 with TRBJ2-2; the match to TRBD2 covers 10 bases. Germline-derived CDR1 and CDR2 are MNHEY and SMNVEV (reference sequence). The CDR3 totals 15 residues. The junction had 7 bases not matched to a gene; V was cut back by 5 bases and J by 7 bases. CDR3 sequence (DNA): TGTGCCAGCAGTGAAGCGGGAGGGCCGTACGGGGAGCTGTTTTTT. It codes for CASSEAGGPYGELFF.

The chain recombines TRBV28 with TRBJ2-3, with TRBD2 matching over 7 bases. After removal of 5 bases from V and 4 bases from J, the junction contained 18 bases not matched to a gene. The CDR3 covers 18 residues. Germline-derived CDR1 and CDR2 are MDHEN and SYDVKM. CDR3 nucleotide sequence: TGTGCCAGCAGTCTCACTTTTGCCGGCGGGAGATGGGCAGATACGCAGTATTTT. Translated: CASSLTFAGGRWADTQYF.

The chain carries TRBV2 and TRBJ2-5; D gene uncertain. Germline CDR1 is SNHLY and CDR2 is FYNNEI. The V end was cut by 6 bases, the J end by 3 bases, with 14 bases between. The CDR3 runs to 14 residues. CDR3 DNA: TGTGCCAGCAGCCCCCGAAGCCAAGAAGAGACCCAGTACTTC. Its translation is CASSPRSQEETQYF.

In its sample, this clone was seen a few times. The genes are TRBV6-5 and TRBJ2-1; TRBD2 agrees at 10 bases. The J segment lost 3 bases and the V segment lost 4 bases, leaving 3 bases of the junction unmatched. Germline CDR1 reads MNHEY; CDR2 reads SVGAGI. CDR3 length: 15 residues. The CDR3 sequence: CASSSTSGFYNEQFF. The CDR3, as DNA: TGTGCCAGCAGTTCGACTAGCGGGTTCTACAATGAGCAGTTCTTC.

Only one count was recorded for this clone. J is TRBJ2-1 and V is TRBV27, with D possibly TRBD2 on 6 matching bases. The V gene's germline CDR1 is MNHEY and CDR2 SMNVEV (reference sequence). V was pared by 6 bases and J by 4 bases, with 19 bases between. This CDR3 spans 16 amino acids. The CDR3 region is CASSHGRRGAYNEQFF. CDR3 DNA sequence: TGTGCCAGCAGCCACGGGCGGAGGGGTGCGTACAATGAGCAGTTCTTC.

V gene TRBV18 combines with J gene TRBJ2-4, with 7 positions matching TRBD1. V lost 3 bases, J lost 6 bases, and 11 bases stayed unmatched. The CDR3 totals 16 residues. Germline assignment: CDR1 KGHSH and CDR2 LQKENI. This CDR3 reads CASSPDRARAVNIQYF. CDR3 bases: TGTGCCAGCTCACCCGACAGGGCGCGGGCGGTAAACATTCAGTACTTC.

This clone was recorded a few times. V is TRBV29-1 and J is TRBJ1-1; 12 bases line up with TRBD1. The ends lost 1 base at V and 4 bases at J; junction bases unmatched: 4. This CDR3 is 15 amino acids long. In germline, CDR1 is SQVTM, CDR2 ANQGSEA. In nucleotides, the CDR3 is TGCAGCGTTGAAGGGGGGACAGGGGGCTTCACTGAAGCTTTCTTT. Encoded protein: CSVEGGTGGFTEAFF.

This clone was seen a few times. V gene TRBV5-1 combines with J gene TRBJ1-1; TRBD1 aligns across 8 bases. The CDR3 extends over 14 amino acids. Germline loops: CDR1 SGHRS, CDR2 YFSETQ. The J segment lost 6 bases and the V segment lost 0 bases, leaving 4 bases of the junction unmatched. CDR3 DNA sequence: TGCGCCAGCAGCTTGGAGCAGGGGGCCGCTGAAGCTTTCTTT. It is translated as CASSLEQGAAEAFF. Full variable domain (remainder filled in from reference TRBV5-1 and TRBJ1-1): KAGVTQTPRYLIKTRGQQVTLSCSPISGHRSVSWYQQTPGQGLQFLFEYFSETQRNKGNFPGRFSGRQFSNSRSEMNVSTLELGDSALYLCASSLEQGAAEAFFGQGTRLTVV.

This clone was detected a few times. The chain has TRBV5-1 and TRBJ2-2; D remains ambiguous. The germline V gene has CDR1 SGHRS and CDR2 YFSETQ. The CDR3 runs 15 residues. The V and J ends lost 6 bases and 3 bases respectively, with 15 bases between them. The DNA of the CDR3 is TGCGCCAGCAAGGCGGAAATAGCATACACCGGGGAGCTGTTTTTT. Translation: CASKAEIAYTGELFF.

This clone was seen a handful of times. V is TRBV2 and J is TRBJ2-5; D remains unclear. The end of the DNA fits TRBJ2-7 better, so the J call may be wrong. This CDR3 has 14 amino acids. Germline loops: CDR1 SNHLY, CDR2 FYNNEI. CDR3 coding DNA: TGTGCCAGCAGTGAGACTTCCCCTCCATACGAGCAGTACTTC. Its protein is CASSETSPPYEQYF.

The chain joins TRBV7-6 to TRBJ1-1; perhaps TRBD1 as D (6 bases). Germline loops: CDR1 SGHVS, CDR2 FNYEAQ. The CDR3 extends over 15 amino acids. Trimming stripped 5 bases from V and 0 bases from J, with 13 bases between. The CDR3 DNA follows: TGTGCCAGCAGCCCCGCGGCAGGGGTGAACACTGAAGCTTTCTTT. Its translation: CASSPAAGVNTEAFF.

This clone was detected only a few times. The V gene is TRBV4-1, the J gene TRBJ1-5, with D possibly matching TRBD1 (6 bases). Looked up from germline, CDR1 is MGHRA and CDR2 is YSYEKL. The CDR3 totals 15 residues. Trimming removed 4 bases from V and 1 base from J, with 11 bases in between. The CDR3 sequence: CASSPSQGSNQPQHF. CDR3 DNA: TGCGCCAGCAGCCCATCACAGGGAAGCAATCAGCCCCAGCATTTT.

This clone was seen a handful of times. The rearrangement joins TRBV5-1 to TRBJ2-3; 14 bases map to TRBD2. J was trimmed by 4 bases and V by 1 base; bases with no gene match: 2. The germline CDR1 and CDR2 sequences are SGHRS and YFSETQ. This CDR3 comprises 16 residues. The CDR3 loop is CASSLPGLAGADTQYF. In DNA, the CDR3 is TGCGCCAGCAGCTTGCCGGGACTAGCGGGAGCAGATACGCAGTATTTT.

This clone was observed a few times. V and J are TRBV5-4 and TRBJ2-1, with 9 nucleotides matching TRBD2. Trimming cost V 0 bases and J 6 bases; bases outside gene matches: 10. Germline V gene lookup returns CDR1 SGHNT and CDR2 YYREEE (reference sequence). This CDR3 is built from 17 residues. The CDR3 protein is CASSLVLISGSINEQFF. CDR3 nucleotides: TGTGCCAGCAGCTTGGTTTTGATTAGCGGGAGTATCAATGAGCAGTTCTTC. Filled out from reference TRBV5-4 and TRBJ2-1, the complete variable domain reads ETGVTQSPTHLIKTRGQQVTLRCSSQSGHNTVSWYQQALGQGPQFIFQYYREEENGRGNFPPRFSGLQFPNYSSELNVNALELDDSALYLCASSLVLISGSINEQFFGPGTRLTVL.

The chain links TRBV7-9 to TRBJ2-1; D gene uncertain. CDR3 length: 16 amino acids. The V gene lost 0 bases and the J gene lost 4 bases, with 13 bases spanning the gap. In germline, CDR1 is SEHNR, CDR2 FQNEAQ (reference sequence). In DNA, the CDR3 is TGTGCCAGCAGCTTAGCGCTTAGTACTTCTTACAATGAGCAGTTCTTC. Its protein product is CASSLALSTSYNEQFF.

This clone was observed a few times. The V gene is TRBV11-3, the J gene TRBJ2-1, with a weak D call TRBD2 (5 bases). Deletions cut 3 bases from V and 10 bases from J, with 7 bases between. The CDR3 spans 11 residues. Germline V gene data show CDR1 as SGHNT and CDR2 as YENEEA. CDR3 sequence (DNA): TGTGCCAGCAGCTTCCGCGGGGAGCAGTTCTTC. Translating gives CASSFRGEQFF.

This clone was seen ten or more times. The chain joins TRBV4-3 to TRBJ2-5, with unresolved D. CDR3 length equals 15 residues. Trimming removed 0 bases at V and 4 bases at J, with 12 bases between. The germline V gene has CDR1 LGHNA and CDR2 YSLEER. The CDR3 region has the DNA TGCGCCAGCAGCCAAGAGGTGGCAGTCGCAGAGACCCAGTACTTC. It is translated as CASSQEVAVAETQYF.

This clone was counted a few times. The chain carries TRBV15 and TRBJ2-3, with D uncertain. CDR1 is LNHNV, CDR2 YYDKDF, per germline (reference sequence). This CDR3 spans 14 amino acids. V was trimmed by 0 bases and J by 0 bases, leaving 4 bases between them. CDR3 sequence reads: CATSRDISTDTQYF. CDR3 coding DNA: TGTGCCACCAGCAGAGATATTAGCACAGATACGCAGTATTTT.

The chain recombines TRBV6-5 with TRBJ2-1, with 9 bases lining up with TRBD2. Germline CDR1 MNHEY, CDR2 SVGAGI. V trimming: 5 bases; J trimming: 5 bases; junction bases outside the gene matches: 7. This CDR3 comprises 15 residues. CDR3 DNA: TGTGCCAGCAGTACCGGACTAGCGATAAACAATGAGCAGTTCTTC. Translation: CASSTGLAINNEQFF.